The clone carrying this T cell receptor (beta chain) has a count of ten or more. The antigen remains undetermined. This sample is drawn from a study of CD8 T cells in ankylosing spondylitis. CDR3 length: 13 amino acids. V gave up 11 bases and J gave up 2 bases; unmatched junction bases: 7. In germline, CDR1 is SEHNR, CDR2 FQNEAQ (reference sequence). Library preparation for TCR beta used quantitative 5'-RACE with molecular barcodes. From the 5' RACE reads, TCRdb called clonotypes with MiXCR, one entry per CDR3 protein. The repertoire holds approximately 150,000 distinct CDR3 sequences, approximately 9.9% seen once, with more than 12% in the top ten. Notes on the study in general: It appeared that ankylosing spondylitis blood was characterized by a TCR beta motif of several highly homologous variants.

The sequencing sample was made of blood, either unsorted or a sorted T cell fraction (not recorded which). The gene calls are TRBV7-9 and TRBJ2-7, with 9 bases fitting TRBD2. This receptor was obtained from a female donor with ankylosing spondylitis or in good health (not recorded which). CDR3 sequence: CAGSSGIAYEQYF. The CDR3 nucleotides read TGTGCCGGTTCTAGCGGGATCGCCTACGAGCAGTACTTC.